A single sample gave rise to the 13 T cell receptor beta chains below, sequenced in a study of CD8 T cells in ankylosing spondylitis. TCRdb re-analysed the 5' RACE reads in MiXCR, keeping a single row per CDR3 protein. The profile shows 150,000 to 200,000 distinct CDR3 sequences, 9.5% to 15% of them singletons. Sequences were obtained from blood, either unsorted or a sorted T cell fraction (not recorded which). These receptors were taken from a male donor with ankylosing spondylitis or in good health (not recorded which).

This CDR3 is CASSQDNAPGTQYF. CDR3 nucleotides: TGTGCCAGCAGCCAAGATAACGCGCCGGGGACGCAGTATTTT. This sequence joins TRBV3-1 and TRBJ2-3; D may be TRBD2 (5 bases). The V and J ends lost 0 bases and 9 bases respectively, with 13 bases between them. Germline V gives CDR1 LGHDT, CDR2 YNNKEL (reference sequence). This CDR3 region has 14 residues.

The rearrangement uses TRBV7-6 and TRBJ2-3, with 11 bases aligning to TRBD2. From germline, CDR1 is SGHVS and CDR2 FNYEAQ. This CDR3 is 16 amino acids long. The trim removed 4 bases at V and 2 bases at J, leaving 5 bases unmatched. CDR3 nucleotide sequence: TGTGCCAGCAGCTCTGGGACTAGCGGAACCACAGATACGCAGTATTTT. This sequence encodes CASSSGTSGTTDTQYF.

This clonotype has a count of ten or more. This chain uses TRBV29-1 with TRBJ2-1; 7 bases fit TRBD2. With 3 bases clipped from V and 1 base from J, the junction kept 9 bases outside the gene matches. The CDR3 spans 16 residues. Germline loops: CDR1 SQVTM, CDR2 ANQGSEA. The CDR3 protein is CSVEGIREVSYNEQFF. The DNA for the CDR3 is TGCAGCGTTGAGGGGATTCGGGAGGTTTCCTACAATGAGCAGTTCTTC.

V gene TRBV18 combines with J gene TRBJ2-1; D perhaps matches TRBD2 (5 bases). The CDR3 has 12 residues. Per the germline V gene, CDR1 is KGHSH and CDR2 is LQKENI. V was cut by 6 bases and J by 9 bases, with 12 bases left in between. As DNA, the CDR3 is TGTGCCAGCTCCCCGACTATGGGTGAGCAGTTCTTC. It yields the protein CASSPTMGEQFF.

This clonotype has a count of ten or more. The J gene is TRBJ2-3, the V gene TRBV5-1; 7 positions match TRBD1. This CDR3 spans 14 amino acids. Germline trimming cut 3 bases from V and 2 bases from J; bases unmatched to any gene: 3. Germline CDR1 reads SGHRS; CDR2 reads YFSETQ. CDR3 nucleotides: TGCGCCAGCAGCTCGACAGGGTTCACAGATACGCAGTATTTT. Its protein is CASSSTGFTDTQYF.

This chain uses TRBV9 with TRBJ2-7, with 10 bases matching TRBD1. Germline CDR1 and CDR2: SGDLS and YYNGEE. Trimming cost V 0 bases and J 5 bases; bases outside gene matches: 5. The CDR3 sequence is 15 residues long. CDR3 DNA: TGTGCCAGCAGCGTAGCCGGGACAGGGGTCAACGAGCAGTACTTC. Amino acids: CASSVAGTGVNEQYF.

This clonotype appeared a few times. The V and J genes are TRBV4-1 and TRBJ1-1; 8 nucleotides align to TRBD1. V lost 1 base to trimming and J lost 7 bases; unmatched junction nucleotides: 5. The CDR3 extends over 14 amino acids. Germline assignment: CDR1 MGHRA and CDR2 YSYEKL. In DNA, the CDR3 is TGCGCCAGCAGCCAAGTACAGGGGGTGGATGAAGCTTTCTTT. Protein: CASSQVQGVDEAFF.

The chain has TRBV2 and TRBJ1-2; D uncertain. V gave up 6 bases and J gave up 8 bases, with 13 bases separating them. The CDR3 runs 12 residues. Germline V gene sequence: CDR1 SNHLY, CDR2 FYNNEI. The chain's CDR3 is CASSEDRSGYTF. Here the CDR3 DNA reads TGTGCCAGCAGCGAGGATCGAAGCGGCTACACCTTC.

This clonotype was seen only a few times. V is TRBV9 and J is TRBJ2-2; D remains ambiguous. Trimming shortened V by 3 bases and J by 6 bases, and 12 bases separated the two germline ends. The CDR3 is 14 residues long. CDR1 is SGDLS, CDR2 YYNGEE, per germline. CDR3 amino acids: CASSAPEGPGELFF. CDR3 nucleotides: TGTGCCAGCAGCGCGCCGGAAGGCCCCGGGGAGCTGTTTTTT.

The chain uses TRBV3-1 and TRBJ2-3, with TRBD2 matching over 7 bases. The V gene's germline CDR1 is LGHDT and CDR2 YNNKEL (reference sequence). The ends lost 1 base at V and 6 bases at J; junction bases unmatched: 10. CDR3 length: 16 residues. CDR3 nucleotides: TGTGCCAGCAGCCAAGTCGTGGGAGGGCCAAGCGATACGCAGTATTTT. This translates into CASSQVVGGPSDTQYF.

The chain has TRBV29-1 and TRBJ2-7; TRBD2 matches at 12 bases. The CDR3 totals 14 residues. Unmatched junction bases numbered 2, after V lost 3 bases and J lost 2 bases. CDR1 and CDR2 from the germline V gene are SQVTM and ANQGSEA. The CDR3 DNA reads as TGCAGCGTTGAGACTAGCGGGGGAACCTACGAGCAGTACTTC. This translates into CSVETSGGTYEQYF.

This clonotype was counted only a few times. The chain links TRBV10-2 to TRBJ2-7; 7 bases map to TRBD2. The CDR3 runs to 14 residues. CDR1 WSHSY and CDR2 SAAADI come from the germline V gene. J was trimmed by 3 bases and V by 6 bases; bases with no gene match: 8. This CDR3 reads CASSPRLADYEQYF. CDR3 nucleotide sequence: TGCGCCAGCAGCCCGAGACTAGCCGACTACGAGCAGTACTTC.

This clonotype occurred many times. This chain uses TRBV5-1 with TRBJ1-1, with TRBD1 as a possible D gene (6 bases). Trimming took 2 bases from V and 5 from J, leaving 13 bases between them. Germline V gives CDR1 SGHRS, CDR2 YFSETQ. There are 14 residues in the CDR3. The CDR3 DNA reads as TGCGCCAGCAGCTTCAGGGGCCTGGAAACTGAAGCTTTCTTT. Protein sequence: CASSFRGLETEAFF.